This T cell receptor (beta chain) was observed in a study of cytomegalovirus exposure and HLA in healthy donors. Study results and caveats: Compared with the roughly 700-donor mean, an Asian-associated ancestry cluster reportedly had fewer N-insertions, according to a later analysis. The study put 150 to 200 TCR beta chains on its list as cytomegalovirus-associated.

As regards this clone: Antigen unknown.

Amplification used 60 Vbeta primers and 13 Jbeta primers. Only in-frame clones appear in the TCRdb table, and some are missing; sequencing was by immunoSEQ multiplex PCR. The sample holds around 94,000 clones, about 88% seen once. CDR1 is SGHDN, CDR2 FVKESK, per germline. The germline V and J ends were trimmed by 1 base and 10 bases, with 9 bases remaining between them. The CDR3 covers 12 residues. The origin of this receptor is a man younger than 35 in good health and CMV-seronegative. What was sequenced was PBMCs. This chain uses TRBV14 with TRBJ2-3; D unclear. The CDR3 region is CASSQVTIAQYF. The CDR3 DNA is TGTGCCAGCAGCCAAGTAACTATCGCGCAGTATTTT.